Reported below is one TCR beta chain. The data derive from a study of cytomegalovirus exposure and HLA in healthy donors. PCR employed 60 Vbeta and 13 Jbeta primers. Clones were sequenced by immunoSEQ multiplex PCR, and TCRdb holds only the in-frame ones, with some missing. The table has approximately 140,000 clones, approximately 80% seen once. Sequenced sample: PBMCs. This receptor was taken from a man between 18 and 29 years old in good health and CMV-seronegative.

The CDR3 bases are TGTGCCAGCAGCCTCCCCCCGGGACAATCGGATGAGCAGTTCTTC. Protein product: CASSLPPGQSDEQFF. The chain employs TRBV5-4 and TRBJ2-1; a weak D match, TRBD1 (6 bases). The CDR3 has 15 amino acids. Per the germline V gene, CDR1 is SGHNT and CDR2 is YYREEE (reference sequence). V gave up 4 bases and J gave up 8 bases, with 19 bases separating them.